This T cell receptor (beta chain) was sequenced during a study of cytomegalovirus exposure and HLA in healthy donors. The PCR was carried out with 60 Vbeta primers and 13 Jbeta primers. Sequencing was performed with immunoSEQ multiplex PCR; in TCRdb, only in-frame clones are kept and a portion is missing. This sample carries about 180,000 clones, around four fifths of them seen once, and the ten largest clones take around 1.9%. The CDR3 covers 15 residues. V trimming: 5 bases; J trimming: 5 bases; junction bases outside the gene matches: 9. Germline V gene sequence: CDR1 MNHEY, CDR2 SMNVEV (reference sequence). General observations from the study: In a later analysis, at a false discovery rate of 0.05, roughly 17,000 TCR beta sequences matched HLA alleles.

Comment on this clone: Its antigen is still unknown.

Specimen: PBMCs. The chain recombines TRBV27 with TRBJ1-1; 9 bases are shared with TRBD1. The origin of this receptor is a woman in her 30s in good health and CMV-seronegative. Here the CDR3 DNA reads TGTGCCAGCAGTCCCCTGACAGGGGGGAGGACTGAAGCTTTCTTT. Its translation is CASSPLTGGRTEAFF.